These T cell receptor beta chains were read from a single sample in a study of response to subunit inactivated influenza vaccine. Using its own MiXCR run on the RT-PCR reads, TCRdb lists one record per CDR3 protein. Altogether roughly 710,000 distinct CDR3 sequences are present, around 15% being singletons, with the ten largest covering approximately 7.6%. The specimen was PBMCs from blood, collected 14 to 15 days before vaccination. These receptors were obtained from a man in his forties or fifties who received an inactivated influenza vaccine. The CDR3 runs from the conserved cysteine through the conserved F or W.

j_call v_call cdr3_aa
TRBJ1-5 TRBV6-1 CASAGTAINQPQHF
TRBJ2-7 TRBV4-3 CASSQRQGANYEQYF
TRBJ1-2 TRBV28 CASTQTGLGYTF
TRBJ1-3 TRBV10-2 CASREGKISGNTIYF
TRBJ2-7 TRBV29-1 CSARDSRYYEQYF
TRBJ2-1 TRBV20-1 CSARDLAGPNNEQFF
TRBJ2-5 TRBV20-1 CSARDGRDNQETQYF
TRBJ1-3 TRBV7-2 CASSPIGRNTIYF
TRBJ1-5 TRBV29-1 CSVAGGPANQPQHF
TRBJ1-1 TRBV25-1 CASSGTAYANTEAFF
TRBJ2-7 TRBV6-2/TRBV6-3 CASSTLLAESSYEQYF